Shown below are 32 T cell receptor beta chains from a single sample sequenced in a study of T cells after yellow fever vaccination. TCRdb re-derived calls from the 5' RACE reads in MiXCR, one entry per CDR3 protein. Of roughly 520,000 distinct CDR3 sequences in the sample, about a fifth were seen once. This sample comprised PBMCs, obtained roughly 20 days after the first yellow fever vaccination. Receptor source: a man aged 18 to 29 who received the YFV17D yellow fever vaccine.

The gene calls are TRBV27 and TRBJ2-5; D not certain. Germline assignment: CDR1 MNHEY and CDR2 SMNVEV (reference sequence). V lost 3 bases and J 7 bases, leaving 15 bases between the germline ends. The CDR3 contains 14 residues. The CDR3 DNA sequence: TGTGCCAGCAGTTTTTTATCCAGCCCGCGGACCCAGTACTTC. Its protein product is CASSFLSSPRTQYF.

This chain connects TRBV6-2 or TRBV6-3 to TRBJ2-5; D not certain. Looked up from germline, CDR1 is MNHEY and CDR2 is SVGEGT. Trimming removed 5 bases from V and 6 bases from J, with 7 bases in between. The CDR3 contains 11 residues. Written as DNA, the CDR3 is TGTGCCAGCAGTCGCATTCAGACCCAGTACTTC. Residues: CASSRIQTQYF.

J is TRBJ2-7 and V is TRBV4-1; no clear D. The V end lost 0 bases, the J end lost 0 bases, and 9 bases lay between the germline ends. The germline V gene encodes CDR1 MGHRA and CDR2 YSYEKL. This CDR3 has 15 residues. The CDR3 sequence: CASSQDYGVSYEQYF. The CDR3 DNA reads as TGCGCCAGCAGCCAAGACTATGGGGTCTCCTACGAGCAGTACTTC.

This clonotype is a singleton in its sample. This sequence joins TRBV6-1 and TRBJ1-4; D is uncertain. In germline, CDR1 is MNHNS, CDR2 SASEGT. The V end was cut by 10 bases, the J end by 2 bases, with 14 bases between. CDR3 length equals 14 residues. The CDR3, as DNA: TGTGCCACGGGCCGAGGTCTCACTAATGAAAAACTGTTTTTT. It codes for CATGRGLTNEKLFF.

This clonotype has a count of ten or more. The chain employs TRBV4-1 and TRBJ1-2; the D gene is possibly TRBD1 (5 bases). The CDR3 runs to 13 residues. V dropped 3 bases and J dropped 6 bases, with 11 bases sitting between them. Germline V gene lookup returns CDR1 MGHRA and CDR2 YSYEKL. The CDR3 here is CASSQKWGDGYTF. The DNA of the CDR3 is TGCGCCAGCAGCCAGAAATGGGGGGATGGCTACACCTTC.

This sequence joins TRBV6-1 and TRBJ2-7; D is perhaps TRBD2 (7 bases). This CDR3 spans 15 amino acids. Germline V gene lookup returns CDR1 MNHNS and CDR2 SASEGT. V dropped 6 bases and J dropped 5 bases, with 20 bases sitting between them. The CDR3 here is CASRTRGGGGNEQYF. The CDR3 coding sequence is TGTGCCAGCAGGACCCGCGGTGGGGGGGGCAACGAGCAGTACTTC.

In its sample, this clonotype was seen a few times. The germline gene is not matched at one end of the junction; a read error may be the cause. The chain combines TRBV12-3 or TRBV12-4 with TRBJ2-1; 11 bases agree with TRBD2. This CDR3 comprises 16 residues. CDR3 sequence: CASRLAGGTSYNEQFF. CDR3 nucleotide sequence: TGTGCCAGCAGGTTAGCGGGGGGGACGTCCTACAATGAGCAGTTCTTC.

There are a few counts of this clonotype. The germline gene is not matched at one end of the junction; a read error may be the cause. The V call is TRBV29-1, the J call TRBJ2-7; TRBD1 matches at 11 bases. CDR3 size: 14 residues. Germline V gene data show CDR1 as SQVTM and CDR2 as ANQGSEA. CDR3 amino acids: CSALDRGRPEGLDF. The CDR3 bases are TGCAGCGCCCTGGACAGGGGGCGACCCGAAGGTCTGGACTTC.

This clonotype was counted a few times. The CDR3 DNA is TGTGCCAGCAGCTTAGGGGGGACAGCAAACAATGAGCAGTTCTTC. Translated: CASSLGGTANNEQFF. The chain is built from TRBV11-3 and TRBJ2-1; 7 bases map to TRBD1. Germline CDR1 and CDR2: SGHNT and YENEEA. The CDR3 runs to 15 residues. The V and J ends lost 1 base and 5 bases, in that order; junction bases with no gene match: 5. The variable domain in full, completed from reference TRBV11-3 and TRBJ2-1, reads EAGVVQSPRYKIIEKKQPVAFWCNPISGHNTLYWYLQNLGQGPELLIRYENEEAVDDSQLPKDRFSAERLKGVDSTLKIQPAELGDSAVYLCASSLGGTANNEQFFGPGTRLTVL.

This clonotype was detected only a few times. The chain joins TRBV25-1 to TRBJ2-4; D not resolved. Trimming removed 4 bases at V and 3 bases at J, with 10 bases between. Looked up from germline, CDR1 is MGHDK and CDR2 is SYGVNS. The CDR3 consists of 14 residues. The CDR3 reads CASSAHWGKNIQYF. DNA of the CDR3: TGTGCCAGCAGTGCCCACTGGGGCAAAAACATTCAGTACTTC.

This chain joins TRBV10-3 and TRBJ2-5; D is unresolved. This CDR3 is 12 amino acids long. With 4 bases removed from V and 4 bases from J, the gap between germline ends came to 7 bases. In germline, CDR1 is ENHRY, CDR2 SYGVKD. CDR3 in amino acids: CAISGAAETQYF. DNA for the CDR3: TGTGCCATCAGTGGGGCGGCAGAGACCCAGTACTTC.

This chain joins TRBV20-1 and TRBJ2-1, with TRBD2 matching over 9 bases. The V gene end was trimmed by 3 bases and the J gene end by 6 bases; junction bases not matched to a gene: 3. Germline CDR1 is DFQATT and CDR2 is SNEGSKA (reference sequence). The CDR3 consists of 13 residues. The CDR3 reads CSARLAGFNEQFF. The CDR3 nucleotides are TGCAGTGCTAGGCTAGCGGGGTTCAATGAGCAGTTCTTC.

This clonotype has a handful of counts. The chain is built from TRBV2 and TRBJ2-2; D call uncertain. The CDR3 has 15 residues. The V gene's germline CDR1 is SNHLY and CDR2 FYNNEI. V was pared by 7 bases and J by 0 bases, with 12 bases between. Here the CDR3 reads CASIGQVANTGELFF. DNA of the CDR3: TGTGCCAGCATAGGGCAGGTTGCGAACACCGGGGAGCTGTTTTTT.

The sample holds a few counts of this clonotype. The chain links TRBV10-3 to TRBJ2-5, with 8 bases that match TRBD1. This CDR3 is built from 16 residues. From germline, CDR1 is ENHRY and CDR2 SYGVKD. Trimming took 0 bases from V and 1 from J; bases not matched to a gene: 4. For the CDR3, the DNA is TGTGCCATCAGTGAGTCGCACGGACAGGGCCAAGAGACCCAGTACTTC. Translating gives CAISESHGQGQETQYF.

This clonotype was seen a few times. This chain links TRBV5-1 with TRBJ2-1, with D perhaps TRBD1 or TRBD2 (5 bases each). Trimming left V 9 bases short and J 8 bases short, with 21 bases between. This CDR3 is 14 amino acids long. Germline CDR1 and CDR2: SGHRS and YFSETQ. The CDR3 region is CATAGTTLKDEQFF. The CDR3 DNA reads TGCGCCACTGCCGGGACCACTCTTAAGGATGAGCAGTTCTTC.

This clonotype was picked up a small number of times. The chain couples TRBV12-3 or TRBV12-4 to TRBJ1-1; D unresolved. CDR3 length: 13 amino acids. V lost 5 bases and J lost 2, with 9 bases in between. CDR3 region: CASSRAFNTEAFF. CDR3 coding DNA: TGTGCCAGCAGTCGGGCCTTCAACACTGAAGCTTTCTTT.

In this sample, this clonotype turned up a few times. V usage is TRBV29-1 and J usage is TRBJ2-7, with a possible D match to TRBD1 (6 bases). This CDR3 has 14 amino acids. V lost 7 bases to trimming and J lost 4 bases, with 20 bases between them. Germline V gives CDR1 SQVTM, CDR2 ANQGSEA. The CDR3 bases are TGCAGCGGACAGGCGACCAAGGGTTGGTACGAGCAGTACGTC. As protein: CSGQATKGWYEQYV.

This chain uses TRBV29-1 with TRBJ2-3; D could derive from TRBD1 or TRBD2 (5 bases each). V shed 4 bases and J shed 0 bases, with 14 bases lying between them. The CDR3 totals 15 residues. CDR1 is SQVTM and CDR2 is ANQGSEA in the germline V gene. The CDR3 loop reads CSVGGSQASTDTQYF. The CDR3 DNA follows: TGCAGCGTTGGGGGGTCCCAGGCTAGCACAGATACGCAGTATTTT.

The chain couples TRBV19 to TRBJ2-1; a possible D gene is TRBD1 (5 bases). This CDR3 comprises 13 residues. Trimming cost V 4 bases and J 3 bases, with 7 bases left between them. The germline V gene has CDR1 LNHDA and CDR2 SQIVND (reference sequence). The CDR3 protein is CASSRQNYNEQFF. CDR3 in DNA: TGTGCCAGTAGTAGACAGAACTACAATGAGCAGTTCTTC.

A few counts support this clonotype. The V and J genes are TRBV20-1 and TRBJ1-2; TRBD1 might be the D (5 bases). The CDR3 has 15 residues. V was shortened by 6 bases and J by 4 bases, with 21 bases between the two germline ends. In germline, CDR1 is DFQATT, CDR2 SNEGSKA (reference sequence). The CDR3 coding sequence is TGCAGTGCCAGGTCCCGAACGACAGTTAGCTATGGCTACACCTTC. Amino acid sequence: CSARSRTTVSYGYTF.

The chain uses TRBV7-2 and TRBJ2-7; D might be TRBD2 (5 bases). The CDR3 has 12 amino acids. V dropped 9 bases and J dropped 4 bases, with 13 bases sitting between them. Germline CDR1 SGHTA, CDR2 FQGNSA. The CDR3 spells CARYSWRYEQYF. CDR3 nucleotides: TGTGCCAGATACTCCTGGAGGTACGAGCAGTACTTC. The entire variable domain, with the rest obtained from reference TRBV7-2 and TRBJ2-7, is as follows: GAGVSQSPSNKVTEKGKDVELRCDPISGHTALYWYRQSLGQGLEFLIYFQGNSAPDKSGLPSDRFSAERTGGSVSTLTIQRTQQEDSAVYLCARYSWRYEQYFGPGTRLTVT.

This chain joins TRBV5-4 and TRBJ2-3, with D unresolved. The ends were cut back, 0 bases at V and 9 bases at J, with 11 bases in the middle. The CDR3 sequence is 13 residues long. Germline lookup yields CDR1 SGHNT and CDR2 YYREEE (reference sequence). CDR3 sequence reads: CASSLDWRETQYF. The CDR3 DNA follows: TGTGCCAGCAGCTTGGATTGGCGCGAGACGCAGTATTTT. Drawing the rest from reference TRBV5-4 and TRBJ2-3, the complete variable domain is ETGVTQSPTHLIKTRGQQVTLRCSSQSGHNTVSWYQQALGQGPQFIFQYYREEENGRGNFPPRFSGLQFPNYSSELNVNALELDDSALYLCASSLDWRETQYFGPGTRLTVL.

V and J are TRBV7-3 and TRBJ2-2; no firm D call. CDR3 length: 15 residues. V shed 4 bases and J shed 6 bases, with 15 bases lying between them. Germline V CDR1 and CDR2: SGHTA, FQGTGA. The CDR3, as DNA: TGTGCCAGCAGCTACGGACCTGTTACGTCCGGGGAGCTGTTTTTT. Translation: CASSYGPVTSGELFF.

This chain joins TRBV20-1 and TRBJ2-3; 9 nucleotides line up with TRBD2. The CDR3 is made up of 15 amino acids. The trim removed 1 base at V and 6 bases at J, leaving 8 bases unmatched. Germline V lookup: CDR1 DFQATT, CDR2 SNEGSKA (reference sequence). The CDR3 spells CSARVLAGLGDTQYF. As DNA, the CDR3 is TGCAGTGCTAGAGTCCTAGCGGGGTTAGGGGATACGCAGTATTTT.

V and J are TRBV12-5 and TRBJ1-5; no clear D gene. Trimming took 3 bases from V and 4 from J, leaving 7 bases between them. In germline, CDR1 is LGHNT, CDR2 FRNRAP. The CDR3 consists of 13 residues. The CDR3 spells CASGLEENQPQHF. The CDR3, as DNA: TGTGCTAGTGGTTTAGAAGAGAATCAGCCCCAGCATTTT.

The genes are TRBV6-1 and TRBJ2-5, with D tentatively TRBD1 (5 bases). This CDR3 has 13 amino acids. Deletions cut 10 bases from V and 2 bases from J, with 14 bases between. Germline V gives CDR1 MNHNS, CDR2 SASEGT. The CDR3 is CATAWTSQETQYF. The CDR3 DNA is TGTGCCACGGCCTGGACATCGCAAGAGACCCAGTACTTC.

This chain uses TRBV7-2 with TRBJ1-2, with 7 positions matching TRBD1. The germline V gene encodes CDR1 SGHTA and CDR2 FQGNSA. The ends lost 3 bases at V and 6 bases at J; junction bases unmatched: 7. This CDR3 has 14 residues. The CDR3 region has the DNA TGTGCCAGCAGCTTCGGGACAGTGGGGCATGGCTACACCTTC. This translates into CASSFGTVGHGYTF.

DNA of the CDR3: TGCAGCGTCGCTTCCCGAGGTTCTGGAAACACCATATATTTT. It encodes CSVASRGSGNTIYF. V usage is TRBV29-1 and J usage is TRBJ1-3; D is unresolved. The V end was cut by 6 bases, the J end by 1 base, with 13 bases between. Per germline, CDR1 SQVTM and CDR2 ANQGSEA. The CDR3 extends over 14 amino acids.

The rearrangement links TRBV12-3 or TRBV12-4 to TRBJ1-5; tentative D call: TRBD1 (6 bases). This CDR3 comprises 14 residues. Trimming removed 3 bases at V and 3 bases at J, with 9 bases between. CDR3 sequence reads: CASSFGTHNQPQHF. The CDR3 DNA reads as TGTGCCAGCAGTTTCGGGACACACAATCAGCCCCAGCATTTT.

The chain combines TRBV6-2 or TRBV6-3 with TRBJ2-3; D call uncertain. The CDR3 spans 15 residues. Trimming removed 6 bases from V and 3 bases from J, with 16 bases in between. Germline V gene data show CDR1 as MNHEY and CDR2 as SVGEGT. This chain's CDR3 is CASSLRRRVTDTQYF. The DNA for the CDR3 is TGTGCCAGCAGCCTTAGAAGACGGGTGACAGATACGCAGTATTTT.

This clonotype has more than one count but fewer than ten. This chain connects TRBV12-3 or TRBV12-4 to TRBJ2-3; D is perhaps TRBD2 (6 bases). Between the trimmed V and J ends, which lost 6 bases and 3 bases, there was a span of 16 bases. The CDR3 length is 15 residues. The CDR3 region is CASSQVAVGTDTQYF. In nucleotides, the CDR3 is TGTGCCAGCAGCCAGGTAGCGGTAGGAACAGATACGCAGTATTTT.

This clonotype occurred many times. CDR3 loop: CASSLYLTNEKLFF. DNA for the CDR3: TGTGCCAGCAGTTTGTACCTAACTAATGAAAAACTGTTTTTT. The chain recombines TRBV12-3 or TRBV12-4 with TRBJ1-4; D is unclear. V dropped 3 bases and J dropped 1 base, with 6 bases sitting between them. The CDR3 consists of 14 residues.